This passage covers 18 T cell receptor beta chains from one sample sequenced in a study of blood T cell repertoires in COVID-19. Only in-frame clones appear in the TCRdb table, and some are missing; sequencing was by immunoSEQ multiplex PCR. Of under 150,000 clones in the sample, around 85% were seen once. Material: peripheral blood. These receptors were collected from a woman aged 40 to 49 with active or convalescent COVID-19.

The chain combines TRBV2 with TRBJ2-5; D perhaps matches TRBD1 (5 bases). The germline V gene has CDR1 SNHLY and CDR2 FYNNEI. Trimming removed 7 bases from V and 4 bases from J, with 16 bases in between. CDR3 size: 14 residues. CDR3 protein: CASNSLGERETQYF. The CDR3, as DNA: TGTGCCAGCAACTCCCTAGGGGAACGAGAGACCCAGTACTTC.

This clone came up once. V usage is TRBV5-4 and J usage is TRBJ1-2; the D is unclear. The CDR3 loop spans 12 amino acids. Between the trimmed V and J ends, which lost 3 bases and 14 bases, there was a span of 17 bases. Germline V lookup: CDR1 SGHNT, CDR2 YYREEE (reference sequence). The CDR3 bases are TGTGCCAGCAGCTCCGCCGAGGCCGTCCCAACCTTC. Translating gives CASSSAEAVPTF.

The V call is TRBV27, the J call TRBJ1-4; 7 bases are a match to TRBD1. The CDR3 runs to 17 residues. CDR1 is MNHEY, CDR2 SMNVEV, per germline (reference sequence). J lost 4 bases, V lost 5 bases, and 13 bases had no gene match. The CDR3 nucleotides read TGTGCCAGCAGTACCCAGAGACAGGGCAGGCTTAATGAAAAACTGTTTTTT. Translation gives CASSTQRQGRLNEKLFF.

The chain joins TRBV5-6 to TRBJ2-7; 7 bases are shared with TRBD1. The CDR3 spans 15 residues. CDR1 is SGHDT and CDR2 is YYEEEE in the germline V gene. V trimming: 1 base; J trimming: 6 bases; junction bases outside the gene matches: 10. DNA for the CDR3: TGTGCCAGCAGCTTGTACAGGGGATATCGTTCCGAGCAGTACTTC. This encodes CASSLYRGYRSEQYF.

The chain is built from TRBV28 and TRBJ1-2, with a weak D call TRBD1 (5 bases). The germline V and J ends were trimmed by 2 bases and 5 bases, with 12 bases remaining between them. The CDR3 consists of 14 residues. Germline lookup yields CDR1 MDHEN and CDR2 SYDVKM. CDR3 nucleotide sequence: TGTGCCAGCAGTTTAGCCCGGGGGGGGTATGGCTACACCTTC. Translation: CASSLARGGYGYTF.

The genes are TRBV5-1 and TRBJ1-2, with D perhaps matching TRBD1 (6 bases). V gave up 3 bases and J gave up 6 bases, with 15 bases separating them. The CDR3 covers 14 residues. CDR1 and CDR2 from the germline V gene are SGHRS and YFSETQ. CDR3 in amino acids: CASSSPMDRHGYTF. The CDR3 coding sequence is TGCGCCAGCAGCTCGCCGATGGACAGACATGGCTACACCTTC.

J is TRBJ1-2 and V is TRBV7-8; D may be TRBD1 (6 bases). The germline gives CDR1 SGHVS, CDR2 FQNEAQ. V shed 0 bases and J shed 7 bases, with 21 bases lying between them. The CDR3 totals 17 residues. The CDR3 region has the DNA TGTGCCAGCAGCTTAGCGTGCCGGATAGGCAGGGGCCTTGGCTACACCTTC. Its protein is CASSLACRIGRGLGYTF.

The CDR3, as DNA: TGCGCCAGCAGCCAGCGGAGCACAGATACGCAGTATTTT. Translating gives CASSQRSTDTQYF. The chain employs TRBV4-3 and TRBJ2-3; D is undetermined. CDR1 and CDR2 from the germline V gene are LGHNA and YSLEER. The CDR3 has 13 amino acids. V was trimmed by 3 bases and J by 0 bases, leaving 4 bases between them.

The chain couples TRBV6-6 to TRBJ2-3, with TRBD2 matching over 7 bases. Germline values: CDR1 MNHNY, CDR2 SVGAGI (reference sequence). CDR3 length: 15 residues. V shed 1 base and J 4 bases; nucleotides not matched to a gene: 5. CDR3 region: CASSYWGGKADTQYF. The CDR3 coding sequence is TGTGCCAGCAGTTACTGGGGGGGGAAAGCAGATACGCAGTATTTT.

The chain's CDR3 is CASSRAGFYNEQFF. The CDR3 region has the DNA TGTGCCAGCAGTCGAGCGGGATTTTACAATGAGCAGTTCTTC. This chain uses TRBV27 with TRBJ2-1, with 7 bases identical to TRBD2. The junction had 5 bases not matched to a gene; V was cut back by 5 bases and J by 4 bases. Looked up from germline, CDR1 is MNHEY and CDR2 is SMNVEV (reference sequence). This CDR3 has 14 residues.

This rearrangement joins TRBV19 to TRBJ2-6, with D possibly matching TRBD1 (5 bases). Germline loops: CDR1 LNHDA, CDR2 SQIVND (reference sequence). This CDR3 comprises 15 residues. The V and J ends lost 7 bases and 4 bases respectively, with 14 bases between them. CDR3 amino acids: CASNKQALGANVLTF. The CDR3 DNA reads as TGTGCCAGTAATAAACAGGCGCTAGGGGCCAACGTCCTGACTTTC.

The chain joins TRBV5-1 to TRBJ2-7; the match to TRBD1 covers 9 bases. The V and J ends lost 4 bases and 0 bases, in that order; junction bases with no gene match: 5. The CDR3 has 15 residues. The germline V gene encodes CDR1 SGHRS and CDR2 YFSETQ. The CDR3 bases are TGCGCCAGCAGCGTTGGGACAGGGTACTCCTACGAGCAGTACTTC. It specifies CASSVGTGYSYEQYF.

The CDR3 DNA sequence: TGCGCCAGCAGCCAGACGAGCGGGAGCAATTACAATGAGCAGTTCTTC. Its protein is CASSQTSGSNYNEQFF. V and J are TRBV4-1 and TRBJ2-1; 8 nucleotides agree with TRBD2. CDR1 is MGHRA and CDR2 is YSYEKL in the germline V gene. The CDR3 runs to 16 residues. V gave up 3 bases and J gave up 4 bases; unmatched junction bases: 8.

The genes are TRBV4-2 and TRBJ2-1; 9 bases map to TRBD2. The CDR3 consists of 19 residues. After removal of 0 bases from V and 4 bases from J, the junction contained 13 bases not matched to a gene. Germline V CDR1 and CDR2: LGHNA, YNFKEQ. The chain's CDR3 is CASSQEGVGASGAYNEQFF. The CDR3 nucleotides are TGTGCCAGCAGCCAAGAGGGGGTGGGGGCTAGCGGGGCGTACAATGAGCAGTTCTTC.

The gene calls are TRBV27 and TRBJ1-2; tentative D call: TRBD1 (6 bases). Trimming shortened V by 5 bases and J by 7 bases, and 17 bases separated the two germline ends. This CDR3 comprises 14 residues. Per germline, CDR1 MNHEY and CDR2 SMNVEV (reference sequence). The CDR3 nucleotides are TGTGCCAGCAGTCCAGTGACAGGAATTATTGGCTACACCTTC. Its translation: CASSPVTGIIGYTF.

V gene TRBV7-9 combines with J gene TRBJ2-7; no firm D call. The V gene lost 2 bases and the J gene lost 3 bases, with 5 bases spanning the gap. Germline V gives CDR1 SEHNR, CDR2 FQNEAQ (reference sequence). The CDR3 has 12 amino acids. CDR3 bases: TGTGCCAGCAGCTTAAGCCGCTACGAGCAGTACTTC. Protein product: CASSLSRYEQYF.

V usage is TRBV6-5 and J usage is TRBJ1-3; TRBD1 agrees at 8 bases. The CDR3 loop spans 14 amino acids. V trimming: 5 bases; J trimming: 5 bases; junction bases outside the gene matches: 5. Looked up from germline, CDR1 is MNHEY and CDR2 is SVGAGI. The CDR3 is CASSRTGSRNTIYF. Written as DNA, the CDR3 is TGTGCCAGCAGTCGGACAGGGTCCAGAAACACCATATATTTT.

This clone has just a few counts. The chain's CDR3 is CASSVDREWWSSTEAFF. Written as DNA, the CDR3 is TGCGCCAGCAGCGTGGACAGGGAGTGGTGGTCGAGCACTGAAGCTTTCTTT. The chain has TRBV5-1 and TRBJ1-1, with 8 positions matching TRBD1. The trim removed 4 bases at V and 4 bases at J, leaving 15 bases unmatched. Per germline, CDR1 SGHRS and CDR2 YFSETQ. CDR3 length: 17 residues.